This entry concerns a single TCR beta chain. Its antigen is currently unknown. The data derive from a study of beta chain features in type 1 diabetes. Study background: Examination spanned some 100 million sorted cells from all samples. Overall study results and limits: Researchers cautioned that cDNA sequencing could over-represent cells with high TCR expression. In all four CD4+ subsets, TCRB CDR3 length was significantly, moderately reduced in type 1 diabetes. A closer apparent resemblance between naive, central memory and Treg TCRB repertoires was seen in patients than in healthy donors.

Per the germline V gene, CDR1 is SGHRS and CDR2 is YFSETQ. The CDR3 consists of 14 residues. V lost 0 bases, J lost 5 bases, and 12 bases lay in between. Investigators reverse transcribed all isolated RNA, so they sequenced expressed TCRB transcripts. Method: immunoSEQ multiplex PCR; TCRdb's copy keeps in-frame clones and lacks some. This sample has under 200,000 clones; about 8.1% occur once, and the top ten carry 0.45% to 0.6%. The chain recombines TRBV5-1 with TRBJ2-7; D may be TRBD1 (5 bases). Sequenced input: central memory CD4+ T cells from blood. The TCR originated in a woman aged 18-29 years with type 1 diabetes. The CDR3 bases are TGCGCCAGCAGCTTGGCGGCAGGGTCCCACGAGCAGTACTTC. Translated, it gives CASSLAAGSHEQYF.